This entry is about one T cell receptor beta chain. This record belongs to a study of blood T cell repertoires in COVID-19. CDR3 length: 16 amino acids. V was clipped by 0 bases and J by 1 base, with 13 bases between them. Germline V lookup: CDR1 LNHNV, CDR2 YYDKDF (reference sequence). Produced via immunoSEQ multiplex PCR; TCRdb's table is partial and in-frame only. The sample yields about 100,000 clones, about 90% seen once. This chain connects TRBV15 to TRBJ2-7; TRBD1 might be the D (6 bases). The TCR sequence derives from a human donor with COVID-19, enrolled during active disease. The donor label of this sample is uncertain. The sample consisted of peripheral blood. DNA of the CDR3: TGTGCCACCAGCAGAGATGTACAGGGTATTTCCTACGAGCAGTACTTC. Protein: CATSRDVQGISYEQYF.